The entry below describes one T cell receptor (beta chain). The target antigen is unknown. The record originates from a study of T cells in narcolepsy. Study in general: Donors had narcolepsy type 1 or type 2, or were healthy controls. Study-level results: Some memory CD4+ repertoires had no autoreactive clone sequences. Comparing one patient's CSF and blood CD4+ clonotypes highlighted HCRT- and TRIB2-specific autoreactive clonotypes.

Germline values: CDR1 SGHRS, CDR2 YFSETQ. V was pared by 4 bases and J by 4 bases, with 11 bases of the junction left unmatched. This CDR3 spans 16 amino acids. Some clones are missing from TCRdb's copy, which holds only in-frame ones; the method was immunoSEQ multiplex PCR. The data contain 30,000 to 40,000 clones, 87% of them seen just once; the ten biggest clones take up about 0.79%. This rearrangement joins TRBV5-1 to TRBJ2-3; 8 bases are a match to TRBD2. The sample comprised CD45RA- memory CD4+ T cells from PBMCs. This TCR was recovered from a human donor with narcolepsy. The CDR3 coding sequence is TGCGCCAGCAGCACCTCCGCGGGAGGTAGATCAGATACGCAGTATTTT. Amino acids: CASSTSAGGRSDTQYF.